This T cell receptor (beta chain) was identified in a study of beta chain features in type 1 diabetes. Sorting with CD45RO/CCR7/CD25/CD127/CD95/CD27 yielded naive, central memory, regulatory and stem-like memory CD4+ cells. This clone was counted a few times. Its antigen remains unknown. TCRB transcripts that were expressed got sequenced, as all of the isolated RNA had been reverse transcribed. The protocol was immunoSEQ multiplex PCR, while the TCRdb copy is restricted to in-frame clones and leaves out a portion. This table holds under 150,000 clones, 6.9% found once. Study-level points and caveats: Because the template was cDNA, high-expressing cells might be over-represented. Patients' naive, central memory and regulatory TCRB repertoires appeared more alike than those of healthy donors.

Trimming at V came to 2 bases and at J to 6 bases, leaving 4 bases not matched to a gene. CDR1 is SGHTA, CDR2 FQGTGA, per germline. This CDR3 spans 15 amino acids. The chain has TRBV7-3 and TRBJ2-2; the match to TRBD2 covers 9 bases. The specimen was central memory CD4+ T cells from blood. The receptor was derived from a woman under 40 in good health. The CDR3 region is CASSLLSGGSGELFF. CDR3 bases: TGTGCCAGCAGCTTACTAAGCGGGGGGTCCGGGGAGCTGTTTTTT.